This T cell receptor (beta chain) was retrieved from a study of T cells expressing NK-cell markers (dated by TCRdb to about 2020). Context from the whole study: In sorted CD3+CD56+NKG2C+, CD3+CD56+NKG2C- and CD3+CD56-NKG2C+ T-cell subsets from eight donors, TCR beta-chain repertoires were profiled. Seven of the eight sequenced donors were HCMV-seropositive and one was HCMV-seronegative. Sequencing of the libraries produced 2 x 150 bp reads on Illumina HiSeq 2000/2500, MiSeq or NextSeq. The study sequenced eight donors, all healthy volunteers chosen at random: three men and five women.

To determine HCMV serostatus, a commercial ELISA kit was used to detect HCMV-specific IgG in serum. Ficoll density gradient centrifugation was used to isolate peripheral blood mononuclear cells from blood. Sequencer: Illumina HiSeq 2000. The TCR beta cDNA libraries were made using 5'RACE template switching, a step that added both a universal primer site and unique molecular identifiers. cDNA synthesis was primed from the TCR beta constant segment and was followed by two successive PCR amplification steps. The published analysis was carried out like this. Reads were demultiplexed and grouped by UMI with MIGEC, and clonotypes were assembled and quantified with MiTCR. To exclude erroneous sequences, only TCR cDNA sequences supported by at least two reads were retained. The tcR package was used for downstream repertoire analysis, and clonotypes were matched between fractions using CDR3 nucleotide sequence together with V segment. VDJmatch was used to annotate antigen specificity against VDJdb, with one amino acid substitution in CDR3 permitted. TCRdb reprocessed the reads and assigns one entry to each CDR3 protein sequence, leaving out DNA. TCRdb's processing, not the authors' own work, is the source of the V and J calls. The record for this sample contains hundreds of thousands of distinct CDR3 sequences. The top ten constitute approximately 3.6% of the sample.

Of note for this clonotype: This receptor's antigen is unknown.

The CDR3 runs 17 residues from the cysteine to the phenylalanine. No DNA appears here. Here is what the overall study found, with its caveats: Those dominant clonotypes were again the most abundant among CD3+CD56-NKG2C+ cells in a handful of donors, at roughly 28.3-60.1%. It remained unclear whether the expanded NKG2C-expressing T cell clones were specific for HCMV antigens. In a handful of donors, the dominant CD3+CD56+NKG2C+ clonotypes were found to rank among the top 10 CD8+ clonotypes and to make up about 1.0-7.5% of CD8+ T cells.

The rearranged segments are TRBV12-3 or TRBV12-4 and TRBJ1-5; TCRdb selects TRBD1, and the lack of DNA leaves this call unchecked. Sequenced sample: blood T cells: a sorted CD56 or NKG2C T cell subset, CD4+ or CD8+ T cells, or bulk PBMC T cells (not recorded which). This TCR derives from a young man in good health. Donor details come from another sample of the same person, matched by shared clones. CDR3 region: CASSLRTGGGGNQPQHF.